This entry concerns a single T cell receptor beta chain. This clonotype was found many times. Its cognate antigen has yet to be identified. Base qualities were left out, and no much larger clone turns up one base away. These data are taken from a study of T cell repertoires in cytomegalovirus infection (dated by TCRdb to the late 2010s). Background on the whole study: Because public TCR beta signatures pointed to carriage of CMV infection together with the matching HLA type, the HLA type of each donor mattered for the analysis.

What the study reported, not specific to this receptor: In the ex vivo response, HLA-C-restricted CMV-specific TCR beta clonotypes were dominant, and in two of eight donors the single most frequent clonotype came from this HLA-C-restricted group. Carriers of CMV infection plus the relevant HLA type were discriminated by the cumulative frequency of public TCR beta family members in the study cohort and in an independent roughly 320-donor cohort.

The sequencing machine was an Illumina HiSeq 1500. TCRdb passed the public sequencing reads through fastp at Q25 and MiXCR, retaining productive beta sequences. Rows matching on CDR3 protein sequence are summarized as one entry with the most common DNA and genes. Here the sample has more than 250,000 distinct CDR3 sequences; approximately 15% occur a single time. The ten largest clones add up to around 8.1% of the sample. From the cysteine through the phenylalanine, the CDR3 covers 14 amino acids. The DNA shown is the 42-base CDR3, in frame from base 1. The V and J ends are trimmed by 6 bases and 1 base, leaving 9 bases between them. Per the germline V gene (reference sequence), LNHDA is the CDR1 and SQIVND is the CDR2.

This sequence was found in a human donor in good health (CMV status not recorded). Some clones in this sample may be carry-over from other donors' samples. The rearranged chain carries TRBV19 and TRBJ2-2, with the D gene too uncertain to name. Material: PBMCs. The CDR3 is CASSQALNTGELFF. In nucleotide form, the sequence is TGTGCCAGTAGCCAGGCGTTGAACACCGGGGAGCTGTTTTTT. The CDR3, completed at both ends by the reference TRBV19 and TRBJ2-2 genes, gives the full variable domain DGGITQSPKYLFRKEGQNVTLSCEQNLNHDAMYWYRQDPGQGLRLIYYSQIVNDFQKGDIAEGYSVSREKKESFPLTVTSAQKNPTAFYLCASSQALNTGELFFGEGSRLTVL.